The entry below gives a single T cell receptor beta chain sequence along with its context. What it recognizes is unknown. Deletions cut 6 bases from V and 0 bases from J, with 8 bases between. There are 13 residues in the CDR3. Looked up from germline, CDR1 is ENHRY and CDR2 is SYGVKD. With molecular barcodes, quantitative 5'-RACE was used to make the TCR beta libraries. TCRdb re-derived calls from the 5' RACE reads in MiXCR, one entry per CDR3 protein. Here the sample spans over 130,000 distinct CDR3 sequences, roughly 44% being singletons. This entry belongs to a study of CD8 T cells in ankylosing spondylitis. General observations from the study: One TCR beta motif, made up of roughly eight highly homologous variants, appeared characteristic of ankylosing spondylitis blood. Relatively rare in peripheral blood, disease-linked clones were also CD8+.

Sequences were obtained from synovial fluid, either unsorted or a sorted T cell fraction (not recorded which). The TCR was taken from a male donor with ankylosing spondylitis. The chain combines TRBV10-3 with TRBJ1-1, with D possibly matching TRBD1 (6 bases). Here the CDR3 reads CAIRRTVNTEAFF. In DNA, the CDR3 is TGTGCCATCAGGAGGACAGTGAACACTGAAGCTTTCTTT.